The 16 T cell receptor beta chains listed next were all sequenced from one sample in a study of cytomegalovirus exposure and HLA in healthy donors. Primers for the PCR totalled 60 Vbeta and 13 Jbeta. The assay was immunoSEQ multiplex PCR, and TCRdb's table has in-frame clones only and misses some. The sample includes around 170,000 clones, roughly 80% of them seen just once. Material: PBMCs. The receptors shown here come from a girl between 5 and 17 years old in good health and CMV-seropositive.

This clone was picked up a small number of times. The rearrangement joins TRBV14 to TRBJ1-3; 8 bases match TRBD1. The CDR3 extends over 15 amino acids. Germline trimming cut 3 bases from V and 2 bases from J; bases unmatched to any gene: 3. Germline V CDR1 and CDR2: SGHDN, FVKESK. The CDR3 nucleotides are TGTGCCAGCAGCCACAAACAGGGGGCTGGAAACACCATATATTTT. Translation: CASSHKQGAGNTIYF.

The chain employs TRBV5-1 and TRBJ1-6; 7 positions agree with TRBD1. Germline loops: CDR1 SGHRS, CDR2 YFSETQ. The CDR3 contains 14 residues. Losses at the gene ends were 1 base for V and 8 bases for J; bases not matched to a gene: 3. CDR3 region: CASSLTTGDSPLHF. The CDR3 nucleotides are TGCGCCAGCAGCTTGACAACAGGGGATTCACCCCTCCACTTT.

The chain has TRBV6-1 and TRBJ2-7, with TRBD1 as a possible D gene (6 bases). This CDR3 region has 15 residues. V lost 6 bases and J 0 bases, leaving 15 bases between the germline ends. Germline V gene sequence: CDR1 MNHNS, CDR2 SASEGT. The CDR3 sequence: CASSLTGTFSYEQYF. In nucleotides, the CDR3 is TGTGCCAGCAGCCTAACAGGGACCTTCTCCTACGAGCAGTACTTC.

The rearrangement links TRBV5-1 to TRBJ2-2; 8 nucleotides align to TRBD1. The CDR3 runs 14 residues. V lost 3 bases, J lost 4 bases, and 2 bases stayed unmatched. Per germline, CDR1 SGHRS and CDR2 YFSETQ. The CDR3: CASSWGQATGELFF. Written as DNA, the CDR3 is TGCGCCAGCAGCTGGGGACAGGCCACCGGGGAGCTGTTTTTT.

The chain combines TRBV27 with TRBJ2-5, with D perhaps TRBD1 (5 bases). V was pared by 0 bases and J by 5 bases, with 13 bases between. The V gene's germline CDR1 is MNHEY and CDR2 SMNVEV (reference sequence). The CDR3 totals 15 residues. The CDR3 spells CASSLSMQGPETQYF. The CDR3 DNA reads TGTGCCAGCAGTTTATCGATGCAGGGCCCGGAGACCCAGTACTTC.

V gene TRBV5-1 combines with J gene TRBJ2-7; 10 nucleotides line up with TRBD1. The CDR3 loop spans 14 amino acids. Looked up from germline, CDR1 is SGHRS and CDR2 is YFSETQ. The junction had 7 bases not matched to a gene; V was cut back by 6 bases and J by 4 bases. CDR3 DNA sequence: TGCGCCAGCAAAATAGGGACAGGGGAGTACGAGCAGTACTTC. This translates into CASKIGTGEYEQYF.

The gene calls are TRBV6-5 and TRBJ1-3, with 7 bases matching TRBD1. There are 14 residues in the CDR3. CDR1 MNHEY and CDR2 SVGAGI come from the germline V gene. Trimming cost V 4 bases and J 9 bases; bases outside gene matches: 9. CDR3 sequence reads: CASSWDRYVSTIYF. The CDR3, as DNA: TGTGCCAGCAGTTGGGACAGATACGTTAGCACCATATATTTT.

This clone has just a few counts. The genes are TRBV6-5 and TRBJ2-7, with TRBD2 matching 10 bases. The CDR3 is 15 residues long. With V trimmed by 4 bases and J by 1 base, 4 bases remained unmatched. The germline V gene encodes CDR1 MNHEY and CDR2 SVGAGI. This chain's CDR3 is CASSLTSGSSYEQYF. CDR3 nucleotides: TGTGCCAGCAGTTTGACTAGCGGGTCTTCCTACGAGCAGTACTTC.

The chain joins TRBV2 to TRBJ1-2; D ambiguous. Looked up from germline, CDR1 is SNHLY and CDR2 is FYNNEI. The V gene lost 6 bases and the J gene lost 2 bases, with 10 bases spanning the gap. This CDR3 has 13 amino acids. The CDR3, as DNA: TGTGCCAGCAGCGTCAGTGCCAACTATGGCTACACCTTC. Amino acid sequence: CASSVSANYGYTF.

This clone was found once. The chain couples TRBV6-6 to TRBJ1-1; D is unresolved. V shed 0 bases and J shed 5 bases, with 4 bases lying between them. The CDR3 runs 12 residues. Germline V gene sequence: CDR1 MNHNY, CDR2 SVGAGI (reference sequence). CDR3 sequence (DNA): TGTGCCAGCAGTTACTCTGAGACTGAAGCTTTCTTT. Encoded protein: CASSYSETEAFF.

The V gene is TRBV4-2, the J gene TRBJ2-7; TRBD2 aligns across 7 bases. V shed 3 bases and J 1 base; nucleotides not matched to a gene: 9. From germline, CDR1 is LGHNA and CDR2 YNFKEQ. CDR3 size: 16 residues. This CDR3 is CASSHSTTSTSYEQYF. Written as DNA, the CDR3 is TGTGCCAGCAGCCACAGTACGACTAGCACTTCCTACGAGCAGTACTTC.

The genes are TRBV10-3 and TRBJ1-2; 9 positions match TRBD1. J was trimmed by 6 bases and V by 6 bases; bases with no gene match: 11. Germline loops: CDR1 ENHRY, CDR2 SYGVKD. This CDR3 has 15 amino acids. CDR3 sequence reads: CAIRRTGVSSNGYTF. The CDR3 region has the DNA TGTGCCATCAGACGGACAGGGGTATCGAGCAATGGCTACACCTTC.

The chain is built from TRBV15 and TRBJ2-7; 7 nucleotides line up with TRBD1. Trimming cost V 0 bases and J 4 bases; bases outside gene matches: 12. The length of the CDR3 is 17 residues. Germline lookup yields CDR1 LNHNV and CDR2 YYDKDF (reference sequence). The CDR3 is CATSRDSPGTVTYEQYF. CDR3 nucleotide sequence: TGTGCCACCAGCAGAGATTCCCCCGGGACAGTGACATACGAGCAGTACTTC.

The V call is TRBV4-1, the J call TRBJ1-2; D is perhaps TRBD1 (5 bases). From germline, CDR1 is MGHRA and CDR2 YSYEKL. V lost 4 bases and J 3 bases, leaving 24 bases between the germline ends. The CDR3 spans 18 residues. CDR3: CASSPGRVLGGMDYGYTF. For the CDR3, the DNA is TGCGCCAGCAGCCCAGGGCGTGTTTTGGGGGGGATGGACTATGGCTACACCTTC.

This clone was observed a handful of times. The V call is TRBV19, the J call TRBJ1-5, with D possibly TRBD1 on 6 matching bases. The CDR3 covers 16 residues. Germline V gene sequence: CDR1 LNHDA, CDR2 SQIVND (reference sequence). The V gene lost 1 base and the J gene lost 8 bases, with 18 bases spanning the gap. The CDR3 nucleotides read TGTGCCAGTAGTATAGGCGGGGGGCCAGGTATTGAGCCCCAGCATTTT. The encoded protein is CASSIGGGPGIEPQHF. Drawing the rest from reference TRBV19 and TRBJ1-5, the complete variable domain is DGGITQSPKYLFRKEGQNVTLSCEQNLNHDAMYWYRQDPGQGLRLIYYSQIVNDFQKGDIAEGYSVSREKKESFPLTVTSAQKNPTAFYLCASSIGGGPGIEPQHFGDGTRLSIL.

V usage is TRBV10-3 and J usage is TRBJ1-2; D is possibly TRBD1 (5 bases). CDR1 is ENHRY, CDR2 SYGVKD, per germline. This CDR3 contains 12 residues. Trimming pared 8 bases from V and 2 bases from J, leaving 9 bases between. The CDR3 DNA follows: TGTGCCATCGGGGGGGAGAACTATGGCTACACCTTC. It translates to CAIGGENYGYTF.